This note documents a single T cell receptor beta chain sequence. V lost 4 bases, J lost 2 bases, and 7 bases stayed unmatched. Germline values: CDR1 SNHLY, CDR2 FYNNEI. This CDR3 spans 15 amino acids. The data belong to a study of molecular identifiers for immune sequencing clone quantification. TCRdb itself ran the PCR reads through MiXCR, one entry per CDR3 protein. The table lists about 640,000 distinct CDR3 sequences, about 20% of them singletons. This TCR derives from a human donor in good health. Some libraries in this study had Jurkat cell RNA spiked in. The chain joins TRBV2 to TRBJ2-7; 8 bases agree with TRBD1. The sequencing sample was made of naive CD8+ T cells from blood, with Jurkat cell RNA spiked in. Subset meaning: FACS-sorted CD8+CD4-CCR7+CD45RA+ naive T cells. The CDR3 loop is CASSVGQGATYEQYF. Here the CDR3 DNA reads TGTGCCAGCAGTGTGGGGCAGGGGGCCACCTACGAGCAGTACTTC.